This T cell receptor beta chain was recorded in a study of shared clonotypes between healthy human individuals. A single count supports this clone. DNA at about 0.2 ug, tens of thousands of T cell genomes, went into sorted-subset replicate PCRs. TCRdb's table, derived via immunoSEQ multiplex PCR, lists solely in-frame clones and lacks some. This table holds a few million clones, just over 90% found once. The CDR3 extends over 15 amino acids. Germline-derived CDR1 and CDR2 are MDHEN and SYDVKM. Trimming removed 2 bases at V and 9 bases at J, with 17 bases between. The chain carries TRBV28 and TRBJ1-5; D ambiguous. The source of this sequence is a man aged 18 to 35 in good health. The sample taken for sequencing was naive CD4+ T cells sorted from blood. As for subset: CD45RA+ positively selected. CDR3 nucleotide sequence: TGTGCCAGCAGTTTAAGGGCAGACCGCAGAATGCCCCAGCATTTT. This codes for CASSLRADRRMPQHF.